This T cell receptor (beta chain) was documented in a study of control samples from healthy donors and cancer patients. Trimming cost V 5 bases and J 1 base; bases outside gene matches: 4. The CDR3 sequence is 14 residues long. Germline V lookup: CDR1 LGHDT, CDR2 YNNKEL (reference sequence). Clones were sequenced by immunoSEQ multiplex PCR, and TCRdb holds only the in-frame ones, with some missing. The sample contains approximately 100,000 clones, over 75% of which appear only once. The sequence came from a woman under 30 in good health. The chain uses TRBV3-1 (or the pseudogene TRBV3-2) and TRBJ2-7; 8 nucleotides line up with TRBD2. What was sequenced was blood. CDR3 nucleotides: TGTGCCAGCAGCTCGGGGGGGGAATCCTACGAGCAGTACTTC. Translated, it gives CASSSGGESYEQYF.